Listed here is a single T cell receptor (beta chain). The antigen remains undetermined. This sample is part of a study of blood T cells in healthy people across ages. In the study overall: About one barcoded TCR beta cDNA was captured per two T cells.

Findings and caveats of the study: Naive CD4+ cell counts and diversity both ran higher in long-lived than in aged donors. Correlation between TCR beta diversity and naive T cell percentage was strong.

The second PCR ran about 6 to 12 cycles with a sample-barcoded 5' primer and J-beta primers. CDR3-containing paired-end reads numbered at least 2.5 million in each sample. A single record per CDR3 protein comes from TCRdb applying MiXCR to the 5' RACE reads. The table has roughly 800,000 distinct CDR3 sequences, 55% to 75% seen once. V gave up 5 bases and J gave up 2 bases, with 13 bases separating them. The CDR3 totals 14 residues. Germline CDR1 DFQATT, CDR2 SNEGSKA (reference sequence). The TCR sequence derives from a man under 40 in good health. Sequenced input: blood. This chain joins TRBV20-1 and TRBJ2-1, with a weak D call TRBD2 (6 bases). This CDR3 reads CSAVGGSPYNEQFF. The DNA for the CDR3 is TGCAGTGCTGTGGGAGGAAGCCCCTACAATGAGCAGTTCTTC.